These T cell receptor beta chains were read from a single sample in a study of metastatic and nonmetastatic thyroid tumors. Via MiXCR, TCRdb re-called the PCR reads. This sample has about 28,000 clones, with roughly 3.5% found just once. Sequencing was done on a sample of blood. All receptors derive from a male donor with papillary thyroid cancer or a benign thyroid nodule (not recorded which). Some clones in this sample may be carry-over from other donors' samples. The conserved cysteine and the conserved F or W are not part of the CDR3 here. Some rows have no size entry. The others give once, few or many, or a class for an expanded clone.

cdr3_length,j_call,v_call,clone_size,cdr3_aa
12,TRBJ2-5,TRBV20-1,many,SVGLAGRRETQY
13,TRBJ1-1,TRBV9,.,ASSLADSVNAEAF
14,TRBJ2-5,TRBV5-5,many,ASSSRTGGGEETQY
15,TRBJ2-2,TRBV27,few,ASGLTSGSEYDGELF
13,TRBJ2-4,TRBV28,few,ASTHYPLAKNIQY
12,TRBJ2-7,TRBV27,.,ASSRLSGRYEQY
12,TRBJ1-5,TRBV4-2,many,ASSQQTGSQPQH
13,TRBJ2-5,TRBV5-1,many,ASSSRGTRQETQY
12,TRBJ2-7,TRBV6-1,.,ASTQRLDSYEQY
13,TRBJ1-2,TRBV28,.,ASSLWPAINYGYT
13,TRBJ2-7,TRBV5-6,many,ASSLLASGHYEQY
12,TRBJ2-7,TRBV20-1,medium-sized,SAITTRGTYEQY
14,TRBJ1-4,TRBV6-1,few,ASSEGIGQGDEKLF
14,TRBJ2-7,TRBV4-2,many,ASSQRLMESSYEQY
14,TRBJ1-4,TRBV5-1,many,ASSPGSLASGEKLF
16,TRBJ2-3,TRBV25-1,few,ASSGLAGGKPSTDTQY
11,TRBJ1-5,TRBV20-1,few,SAKPGTGHPQH
12,TRBJ2-1,TRBV20-1,.,SAREPAGYNEQF
11,TRBJ1-6,TRBV12-3/TRBV12-4,.,ASSLRGGAPLH
16,TRBJ2-1,TRBV7-6,many,ASSLVGPGLAGDNEQF
14,TRBJ2-2,TRBV6-1,.,ASSEPLAKNTGELF